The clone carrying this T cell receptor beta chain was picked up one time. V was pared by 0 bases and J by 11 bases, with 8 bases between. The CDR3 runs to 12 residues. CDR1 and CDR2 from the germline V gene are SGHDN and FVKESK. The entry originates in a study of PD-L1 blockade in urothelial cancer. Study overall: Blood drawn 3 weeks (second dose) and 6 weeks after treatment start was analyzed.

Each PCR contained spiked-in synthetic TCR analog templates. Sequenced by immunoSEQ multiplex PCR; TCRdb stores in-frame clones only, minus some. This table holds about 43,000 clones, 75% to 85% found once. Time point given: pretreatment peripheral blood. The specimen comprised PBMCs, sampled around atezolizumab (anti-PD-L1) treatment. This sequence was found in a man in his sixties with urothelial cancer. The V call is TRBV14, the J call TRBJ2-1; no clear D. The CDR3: CASSQDPRQQFF. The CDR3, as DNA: TGTGCCAGCAGCCAAGATCCGCGGCAGCAGTTCTTC. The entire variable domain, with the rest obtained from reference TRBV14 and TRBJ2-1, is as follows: EAGVTQFPSHSVIEKGQTVTLRCDPISGHDNLYWYRRVMGKEIKFLLHFVKESKQDESGMPNNRFLAERTGGTYSTLKVQPAELEDSGVYFCASSQDPRQQFFGPGTRLTVL.